These T cell receptor beta chains were read from a single sample in a study of blood T cell repertoires in COVID-19. The repertoire was sequenced with immunoSEQ multiplex PCR; TCRdb's copy has only in-frame clones and lacks some. The sample shows fewer than 300,000 clones, about 89% of them seen only once. The source material was peripheral blood. The receptors shown here come from a woman aged 25 to 45 with COVID-19, enrolled during active disease. CDR3s include the opening cysteine and the closing phenylalanine or tryptophan. A D gene is named only where the DNA matches it firmly. Clone size, where shown, is once, few, many, or a class for clones that have expanded.

V gene: TRBV30
clone size: .
J gene: TRBJ1-6
D gene: TRBD1
CDR3 protein: CAWSSNRGRNSPLHF
CDR3 DNA: TGTGCCTGGAGTTCAAACAGGGGGCGGAATTCACCCCTCCACTTT

V gene: TRBV25-1
clone size: .
J gene: TRBJ1-2
D gene: .
CDR3 protein: CASSESGVYGYTF
CDR3 DNA: TGTGCCAGCAGTGAGTCCGGGGTCTATGGCTACACCTTC

V gene: TRBV7-8
clone size: once
J gene: TRBJ2-3
D gene: .
CDR3 protein: CASSSSGRNTDTQYF
CDR3 DNA: TGTGCCAGCAGCTCGAGCGGGCGCAACACAGATACGCAGTATTTT

V gene: TRBV5-4
clone size: once
J gene: TRBJ1-2
D gene: .
CDR3 protein: CASRHTGYGYTF
CDR3 DNA: TGTGCCAGCAGACACACAGGGTATGGCTACACCTTC

V gene: TRBV12-5
clone size: .
J gene: TRBJ1-5
D gene: TRBD1
CDR3 protein: CASGLSARQGANQPQHF
CDR3 DNA: TGTGCTAGTGGCTTATCCGCGAGACAGGGTGCCAATCAGCCCCAGCATTTT

V gene: TRBV30
clone size: .
J gene: TRBJ1-1
D gene: .
CDR3 protein: CAWSMSWNTEAFF
CDR3 DNA: TGTGCCTGGAGTATGTCTTGGAACACTGAAGCTTTCTTT

V gene: TRBV2
clone size: .
J gene: TRBJ2-4
D gene: .
CDR3 protein: CASRPTWVGKNIQYF
CDR3 DNA: TGTGCCAGCAGGCCGACGTGGGTCGGGAAAAACATTCAGTACTTC

V gene: TRBV6-5
clone size: .
J gene: TRBJ1-3
D gene: .
CDR3 protein: CASIVPGGNTIYF
CDR3 DNA: TGTGCCAGCATCGTACCAGGAGGAAACACCATATATTTT

V gene: TRBV2
clone size: .
J gene: TRBJ1-5
D gene: TRBD1
CDR3 protein: CASRGDRINQPQHF
CDR3 DNA: TGTGCCAGCAGGGGGGACAGGATAAATCAGCCCCAGCATTTT

V gene: TRBV6-5
clone size: .
J gene: TRBJ1-4
D gene: .
CDR3 protein: CASTHRFGGGEKLFF
CDR3 DNA: TGTGCCAGCACCCACCGGTTTGGGGGGGGTGAAAAACTGTTTTTT

V gene: TRBV12-3/TRBV12-4
clone size: once
J gene: TRBJ2-1
D gene: TRBD2
CDR3 protein: CASARAGRDEQFF
CDR3 DNA: TGTGCCAGCGCTAGGGCAGGGAGGGATGAGCAGTTCTTC

V gene: TRBV6-5
clone size: .
J gene: TRBJ2-2
D gene: .
CDR3 protein: CASSYSRPHRDGELFF
CDR3 DNA: TGTGCCAGCAGTTACTCCCGGCCCCACCGGGACGGGGAGCTGTTTTTT

V gene: TRBV5-8
clone size: .
J gene: TRBJ1-2
D gene: .
CDR3 protein: CASSYTGTGGHGYTF
CDR3 DNA: TGTGCCAGCAGCTATACCGGGACCGGGGGGCATGGCTACACCTTC

V gene: TRBV12-3/TRBV12-4
clone size: .
J gene: TRBJ2-1
D gene: .
CDR3 protein: CASSPDSIEQFF
CDR3 DNA: TGTGCCAGCAGTCCAGACTCTATTGAGCAGTTCTTC

V gene: TRBV7-2
clone size: .
J gene: TRBJ2-3
D gene: .
CDR3 protein: CASSPGLTQITDTQYF
CDR3 DNA: TGTGCCAGCAGCCCCGGACTCACCCAAATCACAGATACGCAGTATTTT

V gene: TRBV7-9
clone size: .
J gene: TRBJ1-1
D gene: .
CDR3 protein: CASSLAFEGAEAFF
CDR3 DNA: TGTGCCAGCAGCTTAGCCTTTGAGGGGGCTGAAGCTTTCTTT

V gene: TRBV28
clone size: .
J gene: TRBJ1-6
D gene: TRBD1
CDR3 protein: CASRKGQGRNSPLHF
CDR3 DNA: TGTGCCAGCAGGAAAGGACAGGGGCGTAATTCACCCCTCCACTTT

V gene: TRBV5-1
clone size: .
J gene: TRBJ2-5
D gene: TRBD2
CDR3 protein: CASSLAMTSSPGDQYF
CDR3 DNA: TGCGCCAGCAGCTTGGCCATGACTAGCTCCCCTGGTGACCAGTACTTC

V gene: TRBV18
clone size: .
J gene: TRBJ1-6
D gene: TRBD1
CDR3 protein: CASSPDRGGAPLHF
CDR3 DNA: TGTGCCAGCTCACCCGACAGGGGAGGGGCACCCCTCCACTTT

V gene: TRBV25-1
clone size: .
J gene: TRBJ1-5
D gene: .
CDR3 protein: CASKQAGDGNQPQHF
CDR3 DNA: TGTGCCAGCAAACAGGCGGGGGACGGCAATCAGCCCCAGCATTTT

V gene: TRBV6-1
clone size: .
J gene: TRBJ2-1
D gene: TRBD2
CDR3 protein: CASSAQAGVAYNEQFF
CDR3 DNA: TGTGCCAGCAGTGCTCAAGCGGGAGTCGCCTACAATGAGCAGTTCTTC

V gene: TRBV28
clone size: once
J gene: TRBJ1-5
D gene: .
CDR3 protein: CASSFYRNQPQHF
CDR3 DNA: TGTGCCAGCAGTTTTTACCGGAATCAGCCCCAGCATTTT

V gene: TRBV7-9
clone size: .
J gene: TRBJ1-1
D gene: .
CDR3 protein: CASSFNTGLNTEAFF
CDR3 DNA: TGTGCCAGCAGCTTTAATACAGGGCTGAACACTGAAGCTTTCTTT

V gene: TRBV7-6
clone size: .
J gene: TRBJ2-7
D gene: TRBD2
CDR3 protein: CASSEGLAGDPTYEQYF
CDR3 DNA: TGTGCCAGCAGCGAGGGACTAGCGGGAGACCCTACCTACGAGCAGTACTTC

V gene: TRBV2
clone size: .
J gene: TRBJ1-2
D gene: .
CDR3 protein: CASSVQVLFDYGYTF
CDR3 DNA: TGTGCCAGCAGTGTCCAGGTTCTATTCGACTATGGCTACACCTTC

V gene: TRBV7-9
clone size: once
J gene: TRBJ2-7
D gene: TRBD1
CDR3 protein: CASSTGGYEQYF
CDR3 DNA: TGTGCCAGCAGCACAGGGGGCTACGAGCAGTACTTC

V gene: TRBV7-6
clone size: .
J gene: TRBJ1-1
D gene: .
CDR3 protein: CASSLFQNMNTEAFF
CDR3 DNA: TGTGCCAGCAGCTTATTCCAGAACATGAACACTGAAGCTTTCTTT

V gene: TRBV2
clone size: .
J gene: TRBJ1-2
D gene: .
CDR3 protein: CASRETDYGYTF
CDR3 DNA: TGTGCCAGCAGGGAGACAGATTATGGCTACACCTTC

V gene: TRBV19
clone size: .
J gene: TRBJ1-2
D gene: .
CDR3 protein: CASSPRHEGKNYGYTF
CDR3 DNA: TGTGCCAGTAGTCCCCGCCACGAGGGTAAAAACTATGGCTACACCTTC

V gene: TRBV5-5
clone size: .
J gene: TRBJ1-1
D gene: .
CDR3 protein: CASSSAGDGTEAFF
CDR3 DNA: TGTGCCAGCAGCTCGGCGGGGGATGGCACTGAAGCTTTCTTT

V gene: TRBV3-1/TRBV3-2
clone size: .
J gene: TRBJ1-3
D gene: .
CDR3 protein: CASSHGDISGNTIYF
CDR3 DNA: TGTGCCAGCAGCCACGGGGACATCTCTGGAAACACCATATATTTT

V gene: TRBV11-2
clone size: few
J gene: TRBJ2-7
D gene: .
CDR3 protein: CASSLGRSYEQYF
CDR3 DNA: TGTGCCAGCAGCTTGGGCAGAAGCTACGAGCAGTACTTC

V gene: TRBV11-3
clone size: .
J gene: TRBJ2-3
D gene: TRBD2
CDR3 protein: CASSLRGVSTDTQYF
CDR3 DNA: TGTGCCAGCAGCTTACGGGGGGTTAGCACAGATACGCAGTATTTT

V gene: TRBV28
clone size: .
J gene: TRBJ1-1
D gene: .
CDR3 protein: CASSLLQQLPMNTEAFF
CDR3 DNA: TGTGCCAGCAGTTTGCTTCAACAGCTACCCATGAACACTGAAGCTTTCTTT

V gene: TRBV27
clone size: .
J gene: TRBJ1-1
D gene: .
CDR3 protein: CASSSAGVADTEAFF
CDR3 DNA: TGTGCCAGCAGTTCGGCAGGGGTGGCGGACACTGAAGCTTTCTTT

V gene: TRBV11-2
clone size: .
J gene: TRBJ1-1
D gene: TRBD1
CDR3 protein: CASSAQGVNTEAFF
CDR3 DNA: TGTGCCAGCAGCGCTCAGGGGGTGAACACTGAAGCTTTCTTT

V gene: TRBV5-1
clone size: .
J gene: TRBJ1-4
D gene: .
CDR3 protein: CASGHSALNEKLFF
CDR3 DNA: TGCGCCAGCGGCCACAGTGCCTTGAATGAAAAACTGTTTTTT

V gene: TRBV30
clone size: .
J gene: TRBJ2-7
D gene: .
CDR3 protein: CAWSLGIYEQYF
CDR3 DNA: TGTGCCTGGAGTCTCGGGATCTACGAGCAGTACTTC

V gene: TRBV6-1
clone size: .
J gene: TRBJ2-1
D gene: TRBD1
CDR3 protein: CASSEQDRGISYNEQFF
CDR3 DNA: TGTGCCAGCAGTGAGCAGGACAGGGGGATATCCTACAATGAGCAGTTCTTC

V gene: TRBV6-1
clone size: .
J gene: TRBJ1-5
D gene: .
CDR3 protein: CASSERWQVQPQHF
CDR3 DNA: TGTGCCAGCAGTGAACGGTGGCAGGTTCAGCCCCAGCATTTT

V gene: TRBV7-3
clone size: .
J gene: TRBJ1-1
D gene: TRBD1
CDR3 protein: CASSLFGQGKAFF
CDR3 DNA: TGTGCCAGCAGCTTATTTGGACAGGGGAAAGCTTTCTTT

V gene: TRBV29-1
clone size: many
J gene: TRBJ2-7
D gene: TRBD1
CDR3 protein: CSVAQGERYEQYF
CDR3 DNA: TGCAGCGTTGCCCAGGGGGAAAGGTACGAGCAGTACTTC

V gene: TRBV28
clone size: .
J gene: TRBJ2-6
D gene: TRBD1
CDR3 protein: CASRNRGHRGANVLTF
CDR3 DNA: TGTGCCAGCCGGAACAGGGGGCATCGTGGGGCCAACGTCCTGACTTTC